The next 2 T cell receptor beta chains were all read from a single sample in a study of identical twins. TCRdb reanalysed the 5' RACE reads using MiXCR and keeps one entry per CDR3 protein. The table includes hundreds of thousands of distinct CDR3 sequences, 21% detected once. These data were also filed under a second study, of T cells expressing NK-cell markers.

The sequenced sample was PBMCs. Receptors were obtained from a woman younger than 30 in good health.

The chain is built from TRBV12-3 or TRBV12-4 and TRBJ1-5; the D gene is possibly TRBD1 (5 bases). V lost 1 base to trimming and J lost 6 bases, with 7 bases between them. This CDR3 contains 13 residues. The CDR3 DNA sequence: TGTGCCAGCAGTTTAGGGACAATTCAGCCCCAGCATTTT. Translating it yields CASSLGTIQPQHF.

The table lists this clonotype with many counts. The chain links TRBV2 to TRBJ1-5; D is uncertain. V dropped 7 bases and J dropped 2 bases, with 9 bases sitting between them. Per the germline V gene, CDR1 is SNHLY and CDR2 is FYNNEI. This CDR3 comprises 13 residues. The CDR3 protein is CASTSRGNQPQHF. The CDR3 region has the DNA TGTGCCAGCACCTCTCGGGGCAATCAGCCCCAGCATTTT.